Listed below are T cell receptor beta chains from one sample, sequenced in a study of T cell responses to AZD1222 COVID-19 vaccine. The repertoire was sequenced with immunoSEQ multiplex PCR; TCRdb's copy has only in-frame clones and lacks some. The data contain about 37,000 clones, approximately 86% of them singletons. Sequencing was performed on peripheral blood, taken on day 0 of AZD1222 vaccination. The receptors come from an adult in good health. Both conserved end residues are part of each CDR3. Fields, in order: J gene, clone size, V gene, D gene, CDR3 DNA, CDR3 protein. A D gene is named only where the DNA matches it firmly. The listing skips clone size in some rows; elsewhere it reads once, few, many or a size class.

j_call: TRBJ2-3
clone_size: NA
v_call: TRBV28
d_call: NA
cdr3_nt: TGTGCCAGCAGTCCCTGGATGGCCAAGGATACGCAGTATTTT
cdr3_aa: CASSPWMAKDTQYF

j_call: TRBJ1-6
clone_size: NA
v_call: TRBV5-1
d_call: NA
cdr3_nt: TGCGCCAGCAGCTTGGTCTCCCCCGGCGATTCACCCCTCCACTTT
cdr3_aa: CASSLVSPGDSPLHF

j_call: TRBJ1-2
clone_size: NA
v_call: TRBV2
d_call: NA
cdr3_nt: TGTGCCAGCAGTGAAGGGCCGGTCTATGGCTACACCTTC
cdr3_aa: CASSEGPVYGYTF

j_call: TRBJ1-6
clone_size: NA
v_call: TRBV30
d_call: NA
cdr3_nt: TGTGCCTGGGTCCCTTCCGACAGGCCCAGCGATAGTTCACCCCTCCACTTT
cdr3_aa: CAWVPSDRPSDSSPLHF

j_call: TRBJ1-1
clone_size: few
v_call: TRBV19
d_call: NA
cdr3_nt: TGTGCCAGTAGTAGAAGGGCAGGGGTGAACACTGAAGCTTTCTTT
cdr3_aa: CASSRRAGVNTEAFF

j_call: TRBJ1-2
clone_size: NA
v_call: TRBV28
d_call: NA
cdr3_nt: TGTGCCAGCAGTTCGTACAGCGCCGCTAACTATGGCTACACCTTC
cdr3_aa: CASSSYSAANYGYTF

j_call: TRBJ1-6
clone_size: few
v_call: TRBV7-2
d_call: TRBD1
cdr3_nt: TGTGCCAGCAGCCTACAGGGGGCAAATAATTCACCCCTCCACTTT
cdr3_aa: CASSLQGANNSPLHF

j_call: TRBJ2-7
clone_size: NA
v_call: TRBV7-2
d_call: TRBD1
cdr3_nt: TGTGCCAGCAGCCCTGGACAGGGGAACTACGAGCAGTACTTC
cdr3_aa: CASSPGQGNYEQYF

j_call: TRBJ2-5
clone_size: NA
v_call: TRBV19
d_call: NA
cdr3_nt: TGTGCCAGTAGTCCGGGTCGGCAGACCCAGTACTTC
cdr3_aa: CASSPGRQTQYF

j_call: TRBJ1-1
clone_size: NA
v_call: TRBV7-8
d_call: NA
cdr3_nt: TGTGCCAGCAGCTCTCAAGGGCGGGTGAACACTGAAGCTTTCTTT
cdr3_aa: CASSSQGRVNTEAFF

j_call: TRBJ2-7
clone_size: NA
v_call: TRBV14
d_call: NA
cdr3_nt: TGTGCCAGCAGCAGGGGGTTCTCCTACGAGCAGTACTTC
cdr3_aa: CASSRGFSYEQYF

j_call: TRBJ2-3
clone_size: NA
v_call: TRBV10-2
d_call: TRBD2
cdr3_nt: TGCGCCAGCACCCCGCGGACTAGCGGGAAATCAGATACGCAGTATTTT
cdr3_aa: CASTPRTSGKSDTQYF

j_call: TRBJ1-5
clone_size: NA
v_call: TRBV27
d_call: NA
cdr3_nt: TGTGCCAGCAGTTCGCCCTCCCAGGGTGCGGGTCAGCCCCAGCATTTT
cdr3_aa: CASSSPSQGAGQPQHF

j_call: TRBJ2-1
clone_size: NA
v_call: TRBV12-5
d_call: NA
cdr3_nt: TGTGCTAGTGGTTTGGTAGGGGACGTGGATGAGCAGTTCTTC
cdr3_aa: CASGLVGDVDEQFF

j_call: TRBJ2-7
clone_size: NA
v_call: TRBV4-1
d_call: NA
cdr3_nt: TGCGCCAGCAGCCAAGGTCAGTCCGGCTCCTACGAGCAGTACTTC
cdr3_aa: CASSQGQSGSYEQYF

j_call: TRBJ2-1
clone_size: NA
v_call: TRBV24-1
d_call: NA
cdr3_nt: TGTGCCACCAGTGCCCCGTCTTATGAGCAGTTCTTC
cdr3_aa: CATSAPSYEQFF

j_call: TRBJ1-4
clone_size: few
v_call: TRBV6-6
d_call: NA
cdr3_nt: TGTGCCAGCAGTATAACGACTAATGAAAAACTGTTTTTT
cdr3_aa: CASSITTNEKLFF

j_call: TRBJ1-4
clone_size: NA
v_call: TRBV30
d_call: TRBD1
cdr3_nt: TGTGCCTGGAGGTCCCGGGACAGAGTGAATGAAAAACTGTTTTTT
cdr3_aa: CAWRSRDRVNEKLFF

j_call: TRBJ1-6
clone_size: NA
v_call: TRBV6-6
d_call: NA
cdr3_nt: TGTGCCAGCAGTCCTTTGGGCTCCTATAATTCACCCCTCCACTTT
cdr3_aa: CASSPLGSYNSPLHF

j_call: TRBJ2-2
clone_size: NA
v_call: TRBV11-2
d_call: NA
cdr3_nt: TGTGCCAGCCACCCCGGGACCTTCACCGGGGAGCTGTTTTTT
cdr3_aa: CASHPGTFTGELFF

j_call: TRBJ1-1
clone_size: NA
v_call: TRBV7-2
d_call: TRBD1
cdr3_nt: TGTGCCAGCAGTTTTACAGGGGGCGTCACTGAAGCTTTCTTT
cdr3_aa: CASSFTGGVTEAFF

j_call: TRBJ1-6
clone_size: NA
v_call: TRBV28
d_call: TRBD1
cdr3_nt: TGTGCCAGCAGAGACAGGGTGTGGAGGGATCACTTT
cdr3_aa: CASRDRVWRDHF

j_call: TRBJ2-3
clone_size: NA
v_call: TRBV5-1
d_call: TRBD2
cdr3_nt: TGCGCCAGCAGCCCCGGGACTAGCGGGGGACCGGCGACGGATACGCAGTATTTT
cdr3_aa: CASSPGTSGGPATDTQYF

j_call: TRBJ2-7
clone_size: NA
v_call: TRBV6-1
d_call: TRBD1
cdr3_nt: TGTGCCAGCAGTGTATTGGGGACAGGGAGCGCCTACGAGCAGTACTTC
cdr3_aa: CASSVLGTGSAYEQYF

j_call: TRBJ2-5
clone_size: NA
v_call: TRBV5-1
d_call: TRBD2
cdr3_nt: TGCGCCAGCAGCTTGAGGTGGGAGGGCCGGAGTGAGACCCAGTACTTC
cdr3_aa: CASSLRWEGRSETQYF

j_call: TRBJ1-2
clone_size: NA
v_call: TRBV30
d_call: NA
cdr3_nt: TGTGCCTGGAGTGTTGACAGACACTATGGCTACACCTTC
cdr3_aa: CAWSVDRHYGYTF

j_call: TRBJ1-1
clone_size: NA
v_call: TRBV11-2
d_call: NA
cdr3_nt: TGTGCCAGCAGCCTAGCGTGGGACTTTAGCGCTTTCTTT
cdr3_aa: CASSLAWDFSAFF

j_call: TRBJ2-2
clone_size: few
v_call: TRBV10-1
d_call: NA
cdr3_nt: TGCGCCAGCAGTGATGTTGGGGCTGCGAACACCGGGGAGCTGTTTTTT
cdr3_aa: CASSDVGAANTGELFF

j_call: TRBJ1-5
clone_size: NA
v_call: TRBV7-2
d_call: NA
cdr3_nt: TGTGCCAGCAGCTTCACGACAACGAGCAATCAGCCCCAGCATTTT
cdr3_aa: CASSFTTTSNQPQHF

j_call: TRBJ1-1
clone_size: NA
v_call: TRBV28
d_call: TRBD1
cdr3_nt: TGTGCCAGCAGTTTTGGGGAGAGACAGGGGCCCATTTTCACTGAAGCTTTCTTT
cdr3_aa: CASSFGERQGPIFTEAFF

j_call: TRBJ1-2
clone_size: NA
v_call: TRBV29-1
d_call: NA
cdr3_nt: TGCAGCGTTGGGCCAGGGAATGGCTACACCTTC
cdr3_aa: CSVGPGNGYTF

j_call: TRBJ2-3
clone_size: NA
v_call: TRBV3-1/TRBV3-2
d_call: TRBD2
cdr3_nt: TGTGCCAGCAGCCAAGTAGGCGGGGGGGCGGGGACGCAGTATTTT
cdr3_aa: CASSQVGGGAGTQYF

j_call: TRBJ2-7
clone_size: NA
v_call: TRBV6-6
d_call: TRBD1
cdr3_nt: TGTGCCACATGTCCGGGACAGTACTACGAGCAGTACTTC
cdr3_aa: CATCPGQYYEQYF

j_call: TRBJ2-7
clone_size: NA
v_call: TRBV12-3/TRBV12-4
d_call: NA
cdr3_nt: TGTGCCAGCAGTTTGGGAGGCGAGCAGTACTTC
cdr3_aa: CASSLGGEQYF

j_call: TRBJ1-1
clone_size: NA
v_call: TRBV12-3/TRBV12-4
d_call: NA
cdr3_nt: TGTGCCAGCAGTCCTAGGGCCGGTGGGGAAGCTTTCTTT
cdr3_aa: CASSPRAGGEAFF

j_call: TRBJ2-7
clone_size: NA
v_call: TRBV6-6
d_call: TRBD1
cdr3_nt: TGTGCCAGCAGTTCTCCGGGACAGGGATACGAGCAGTACTTC
cdr3_aa: CASSSPGQGYEQYF